This T cell receptor beta chain was identified during a study of T cell repertoires in cytomegalovirus infection (dated 2019 in TCRdb). For the wider study: Peptide stimulations targeted recently identified HLA-C-restricted CMV epitopes, whose presentation resists viral immunomodulation, together with well-studied HLA-B-restricted epitopes. The HLA type of each donor mattered for the analysis, because public TCR beta signatures pointed to carriage of CMV infection along with the matching HLA type. On the study overall, not on this receptor specifically: The ex vivo response was dominated by HLA-C-restricted CMV-specific TCR beta clonotypes, which also provided the single most frequent clonotype in two of eight donors. In both this cohort and an independent roughly 350-donor cohort, the cumulative frequency of public TCR beta family members distinguished carriers of CMV infection plus the relevant HLA type.

The sample's treatment or condition, from its label and the paper: in vitro stimulation with specific CMV peptide epitopes to enrich CMV-specific T cells. In the case of this clonotype: Its binding antigen is unknown. Per-nucleotide qualities are absent, and no much larger clonotype sits a single base away.

CDR1 SNHLY and CDR2 FYNNEI are derived from the germline V gene. From the cysteine through the phenylalanine, the CDR3 covers 18 amino acids. The retained sequence is limited to the CDR3, 54 bases, with the frame set at the first base. The germline ends are 18 bases apart after V is trimmed by 4 bases and J by 0 bases. Sequencing relied on an Illumina HiSeq 1500. TCRdb reanalyzed the raw reads on its own, using fastp at Q25 for trimming and MiXCR for clone calling, and kept in-frame beta chains. Under each unique CDR3 protein, matching rows form one entry showing the most common genes and DNA. The sample records approximately 730,000 distinct CDR3 sequences, roughly 33% of which are singletons. The ten top clones hold 18% of the sample.

The sequence was obtained from a human donor in good health (CMV status not recorded). Some clones in this sample may be carry-over from other donors' samples. Here the sequenced sample was cultured PBMCs, taken from culture after CMV antigen stimulation. This sequence uses TRBV2 and TRBJ2-2; the D segment cannot be called with confidence. The CDR3 here reads CASSAVHLSGANTGELFF. Read as DNA, the sequence is TGTGCCAGCAGTGCGGTCCACCTGTCAGGCGCGAACACCGGGGAGCTGTTTTTT.